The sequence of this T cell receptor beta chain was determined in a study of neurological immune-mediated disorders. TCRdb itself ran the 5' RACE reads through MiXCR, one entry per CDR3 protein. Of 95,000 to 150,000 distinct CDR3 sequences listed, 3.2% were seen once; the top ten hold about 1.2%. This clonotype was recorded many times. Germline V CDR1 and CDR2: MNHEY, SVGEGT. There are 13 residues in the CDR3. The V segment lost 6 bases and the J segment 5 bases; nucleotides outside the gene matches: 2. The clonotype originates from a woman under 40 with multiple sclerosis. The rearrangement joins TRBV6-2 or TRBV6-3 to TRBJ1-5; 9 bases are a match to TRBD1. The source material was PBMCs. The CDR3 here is CASRWTGDQPQHF. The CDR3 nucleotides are TGTGCCAGCAGATGGACAGGGGATCAGCCCCAGCATTTT.